The 12 T cell receptor beta chains listed next were all sequenced from one sample in a study of blood T cell repertoires in COVID-19. Sequenced by immunoSEQ multiplex PCR; TCRdb stores in-frame clones only, minus some. Here the sample spans over 95,000 clones, around 89% being singletons. The sequenced material came from peripheral blood. These receptors all come from a human donor with acute or convalescent COVID-19. The donor label of this sample is uncertain.

The J gene is TRBJ2-7, the V gene TRBV7-8; TRBD1 agrees at 9 bases. This CDR3 is 13 amino acids long. Germline CDR1 and CDR2: SGHVS and FQNEAQ. Trimming removed 5 bases from V and 3 bases from J; junction bases left unmatched: 2. The CDR3 reads CASSNRGHYEQYF. The CDR3 bases are TGTGCCAGCAGCAACAGGGGGCACTACGAGCAGTACTTC.

This clone occurred once. This chain joins TRBV14 and TRBJ2-7, with D unresolved. In germline, CDR1 is SGHDN, CDR2 FVKESK. The CDR3 contains 12 residues. V shed 1 base and J shed 4 bases, with 5 bases lying between them. This CDR3 reads CASSQGSYEQYF. The CDR3 nucleotides read TGTGCCAGCAGCCAAGGTTCTTACGAGCAGTACTTC.

The V call is TRBV4-3, the J call TRBJ1-4, with D tentatively TRBD1 (6 bases). The CDR3 runs 18 residues. CDR1 is LGHNA and CDR2 is YSLEER in the germline V gene. V was shortened by 0 bases and J by 7 bases, with 21 bases between the two germline ends. This CDR3 is CASSQDRGGVSRGEKLFF. DNA of the CDR3: TGCGCCAGCAGCCAAGATAGGGGGGGCGTCTCGAGAGGTGAAAAACTGTTTTTT.

The chain has TRBV28 and TRBJ2-6, with D maybe TRBD2 (6 bases). The V gene's germline CDR1 is MDHEN and CDR2 SYDVKM. The CDR3 has 17 amino acids. Trimming left V 6 bases short and J 3 bases short, with 18 bases between. The CDR3 DNA follows: TGTGCCAGCAGCCGGTCGGGGACCGGGGGTGGGGCCAACGTCCTGACTTTC. It codes for CASSRSGTGGGANVLTF.

The V gene is TRBV28, the J gene TRBJ1-3; tentatively, D is TRBD1 (5 bases). Germline lookup yields CDR1 MDHEN and CDR2 SYDVKM. There are 15 residues in the CDR3. The V end lost 1 base, the J end lost 3 bases, and 10 bases lay between the germline ends. The CDR3 sequence: CASSLFGGDGNTIYF. For the CDR3, the DNA is TGTGCCAGCAGTTTATTTGGGGGGGATGGAAACACCATATATTTT.

This chain joins TRBV28 and TRBJ1-1, with D possibly matching TRBD1 (5 bases). The V and J ends lost 8 bases and 1 base respectively, with 23 bases between them. The CDR3 extends over 17 amino acids. Germline V gene data show CDR1 as MDHEN and CDR2 as SYDVKM. The CDR3 DNA reads as TGTGCCAGCGTGTTACCCGACCAACAGGCACCGAACACTGAAGCTTTCTTT. This codes for CASVLPDQQAPNTEAFF.

This chain uses TRBV19 with TRBJ2-1; 7 bases align to TRBD2. The J segment lost 0 bases and the V segment lost 3 bases, leaving 5 bases of the junction unmatched. Germline V gene data show CDR1 as LNHDA and CDR2 as SQIVND (reference sequence). The length of the CDR3 is 16 residues. In DNA, the CDR3 is TGTGCCAGTAGTATTCGAGCGGGGAGCTCCTACAATGAGCAGTTCTTC. Protein product: CASSIRAGSSYNEQFF.

The chain employs TRBV6-6 and TRBJ1-5, with D possibly TRBD1 on 5 matching bases. CDR1 is MNHNY and CDR2 is SVGAGI in the germline V gene (reference sequence). V lost 2 bases and J 5 bases, leaving 13 bases between the germline ends. CDR3 length: 15 residues. CDR3 nucleotides: TGTGCCAGCAGTTACCTCGTCTCGGGGGATCAGCCCCAGCATTTT. Its protein product is CASSYLVSGDQPQHF.

A word on this clone: The same CDR3 is also encoded by other DNA sequences in this sample. The chain recombines TRBV6-5 with TRBJ1-2, with 8 bases matching TRBD1. V shed 2 bases, J shed 2 bases, and the junction held 4 bases outside the gene matches. In germline, CDR1 is MNHEY, CDR2 SVGAGI. This CDR3 contains 15 residues. The CDR3, as DNA: TGTGCCAGCAGTTACCGGACAGGGAGCAACTATGGCTACACCTTC. Encoded protein: CASSYRTGSNYGYTF.

The genes are TRBV7-9 and TRBJ2-5; the match to TRBD1 covers 9 bases. The V segment lost 4 bases and the J segment 4 bases; nucleotides outside the gene matches: 1. The CDR3 loop spans 13 amino acids. From germline, CDR1 is SEHNR and CDR2 FQNEAQ (reference sequence). The CDR3, as DNA: TGTGCCAGCAGCTCGACAGGGGGAGAGACCCAGTACTTC. Translating gives CASSSTGGETQYF.

The J gene is TRBJ2-3, the V gene TRBV30, with 9 bases aligning to TRBD1. This CDR3 has 15 amino acids. With 3 bases clipped from V and 1 base from J, the junction kept 5 bases outside the gene matches. CDR1 is GTSNPN and CDR2 is SVGIG in the germline V gene (reference sequence). The CDR3 loop reads CAWRTGGSGTDTQYF. CDR3 coding DNA: TGTGCCTGGAGGACAGGGGGGTCAGGCACAGATACGCAGTATTTT. Complete variable domain (other parts from reference TRBV30 and TRBJ2-3): SQTIHQWPATLVQPVGSPLSLECTVEGTSNPNLYWYRQAAGRGLQLLFYSVGIGQISSEVPQNLSASRPQDRQFILSSKKLLLSDSGFYLCAWRTGGSGTDTQYFGPGTRLTVL.

The chain has TRBV4-1 and TRBJ1-1; D perhaps matches TRBD1 (5 bases). Germline CDR1 reads MGHRA; CDR2 reads YSYEKL. Trimming cost V 8 bases and J 5 bases, with 15 bases left between them. The CDR3 is 13 residues long. For the CDR3, the DNA is TGCGCCAGCTCAGGGAAGGGAAGGACTGAAGCTTTCTTT. Translated: CASSGKGRTEAFF.